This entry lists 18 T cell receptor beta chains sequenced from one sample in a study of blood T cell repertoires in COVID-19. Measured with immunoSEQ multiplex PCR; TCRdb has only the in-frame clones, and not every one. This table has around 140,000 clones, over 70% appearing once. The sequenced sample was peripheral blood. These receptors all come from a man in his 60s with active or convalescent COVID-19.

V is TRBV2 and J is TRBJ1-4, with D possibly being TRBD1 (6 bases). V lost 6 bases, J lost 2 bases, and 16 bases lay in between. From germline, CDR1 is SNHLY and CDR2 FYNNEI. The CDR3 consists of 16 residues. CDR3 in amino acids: CASSQILGGTNEKLFF. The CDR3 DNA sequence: TGTGCCAGCAGCCAAATCTTAGGGGGTACTAATGAAAAACTGTTTTTT.

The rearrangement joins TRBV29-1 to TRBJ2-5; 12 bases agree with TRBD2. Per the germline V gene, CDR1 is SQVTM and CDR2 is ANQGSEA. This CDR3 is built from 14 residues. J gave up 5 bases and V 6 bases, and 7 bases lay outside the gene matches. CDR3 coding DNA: TGCAGCGTCCCTTCCGGGACTAGCGGGGAGACCCAGTACTTC. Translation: CSVPSGTSGETQYF.

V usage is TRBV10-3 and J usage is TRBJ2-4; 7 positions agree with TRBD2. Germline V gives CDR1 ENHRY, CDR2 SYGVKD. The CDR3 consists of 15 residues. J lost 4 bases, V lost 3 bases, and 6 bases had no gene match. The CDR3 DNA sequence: TGTGCCATCAGTGATCTAGCGGAGGAGAAAAACATTCAGTACTTC. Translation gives CAISDLAEEKNIQYF.

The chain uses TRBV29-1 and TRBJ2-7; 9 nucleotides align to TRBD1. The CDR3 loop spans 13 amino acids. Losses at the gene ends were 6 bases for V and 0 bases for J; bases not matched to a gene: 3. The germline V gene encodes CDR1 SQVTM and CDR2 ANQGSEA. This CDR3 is CSVRTGDSYEQYF. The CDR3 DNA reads TGCAGCGTCCGGACAGGGGACTCCTACGAGCAGTACTTC.

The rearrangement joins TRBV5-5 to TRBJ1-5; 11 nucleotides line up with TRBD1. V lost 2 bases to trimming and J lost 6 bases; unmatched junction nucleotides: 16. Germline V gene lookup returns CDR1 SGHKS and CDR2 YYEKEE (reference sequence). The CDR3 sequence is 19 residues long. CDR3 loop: CASSLRIGQGAREGQPQHF. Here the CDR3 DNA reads TGTGCCAGCAGCTTAAGAATTGGACAGGGGGCCAGGGAGGGTCAGCCCCAGCATTTT.

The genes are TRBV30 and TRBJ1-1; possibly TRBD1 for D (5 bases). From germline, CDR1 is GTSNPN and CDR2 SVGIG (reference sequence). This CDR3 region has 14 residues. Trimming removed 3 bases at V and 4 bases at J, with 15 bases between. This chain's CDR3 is CAWSSRGPGTEAFF. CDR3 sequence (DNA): TGTGCCTGGAGCTCTAGGGGCCCCGGCACTGAAGCTTTCTTT.

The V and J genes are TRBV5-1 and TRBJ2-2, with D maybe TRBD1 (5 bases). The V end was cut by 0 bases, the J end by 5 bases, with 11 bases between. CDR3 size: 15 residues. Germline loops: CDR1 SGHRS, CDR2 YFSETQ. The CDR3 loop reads CASSLDPGRTGELFF. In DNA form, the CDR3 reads TGCGCCAGCAGCTTGGATCCAGGGCGAACCGGGGAGCTGTTTTTT.

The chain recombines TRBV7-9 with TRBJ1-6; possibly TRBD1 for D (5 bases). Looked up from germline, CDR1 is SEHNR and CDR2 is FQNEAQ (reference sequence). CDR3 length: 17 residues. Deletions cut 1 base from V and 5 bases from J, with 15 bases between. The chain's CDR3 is CASSLGQGRVDNSPLHF. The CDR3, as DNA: TGTGCCAGCAGCTTAGGGCAGGGCAGGGTTGATAATTCACCCCTCCACTTT.

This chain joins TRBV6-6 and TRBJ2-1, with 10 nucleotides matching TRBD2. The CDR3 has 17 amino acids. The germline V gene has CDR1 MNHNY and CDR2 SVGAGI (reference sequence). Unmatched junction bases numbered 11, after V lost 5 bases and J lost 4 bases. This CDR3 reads CASSPEFSSGRYNEQFF. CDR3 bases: TGTGCCAGCAGTCCGGAGTTCTCTAGCGGGAGATACAATGAGCAGTTCTTC.

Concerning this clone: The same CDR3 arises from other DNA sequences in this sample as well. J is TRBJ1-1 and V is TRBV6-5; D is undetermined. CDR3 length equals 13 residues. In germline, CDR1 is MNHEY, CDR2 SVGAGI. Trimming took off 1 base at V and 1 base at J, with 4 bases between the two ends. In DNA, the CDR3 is TGTGCCAGCAGTTACTGGCAGAACACTGAAGCTTTCTTT. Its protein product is CASSYWQNTEAFF.

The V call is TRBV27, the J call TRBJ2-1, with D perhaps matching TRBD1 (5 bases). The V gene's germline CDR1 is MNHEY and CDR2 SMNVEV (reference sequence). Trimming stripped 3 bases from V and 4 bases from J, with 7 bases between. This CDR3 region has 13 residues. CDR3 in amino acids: CASSFTGYNEQFF. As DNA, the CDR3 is TGTGCCAGCAGTTTCACAGGTTACAATGAGCAGTTCTTC.

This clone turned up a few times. CDR3 nucleotides: TGTGCCAGCAGTGACCCCTGGACAGGTCCGAATGGCTACACCTTC. Protein product: CASSDPWTGPNGYTF. This chain connects TRBV6-1 to TRBJ1-2; 7 bases align to TRBD1. The CDR3 runs to 15 residues. CDR1 and CDR2 from the germline V gene are MNHNS and SASEGT. After removal of 3 bases from V and 6 bases from J, the junction contained 10 bases not matched to a gene.

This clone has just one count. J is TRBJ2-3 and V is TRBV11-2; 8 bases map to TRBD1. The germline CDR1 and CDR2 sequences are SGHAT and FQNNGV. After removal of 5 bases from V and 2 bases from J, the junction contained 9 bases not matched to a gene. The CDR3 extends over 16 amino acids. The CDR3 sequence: CASSPDRVSPTDTQYF. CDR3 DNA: TGTGCCAGCAGCCCGGACAGGGTGTCCCCCACAGATACGCAGTATTTT.

The CDR3 DNA sequence: TGTGCCAGCAGAGAGGTAGAACGGGGGAACACTGAAGCTTTCTTT. It encodes CASREVERGNTEAFF. The chain combines TRBV2 with TRBJ1-1; no definite D call. Trimming took 6 bases from V and 1 from J, leaving 15 bases between them. Looked up from germline, CDR1 is SNHLY and CDR2 is FYNNEI. The CDR3 length is 15 residues.

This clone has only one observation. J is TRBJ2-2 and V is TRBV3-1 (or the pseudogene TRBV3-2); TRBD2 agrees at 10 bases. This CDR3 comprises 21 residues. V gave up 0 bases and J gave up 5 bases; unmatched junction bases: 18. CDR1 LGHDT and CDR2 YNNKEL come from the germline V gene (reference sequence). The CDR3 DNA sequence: TGTGCCAGCAGCCAAGATCTTAGGATATTTCGGGCTAGCGGGGGAACCGGGGAGCTGTTTTTT. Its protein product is CASSQDLRIFRASGGTGELFF.

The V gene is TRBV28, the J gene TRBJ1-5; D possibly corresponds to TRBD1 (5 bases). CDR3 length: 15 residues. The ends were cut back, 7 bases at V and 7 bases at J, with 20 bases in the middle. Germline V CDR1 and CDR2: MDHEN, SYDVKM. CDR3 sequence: CASTEPPRDVQPQHF. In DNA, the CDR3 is TGTGCCAGCACCGAACCTCCCAGGGATGTGCAGCCCCAGCATTTT.

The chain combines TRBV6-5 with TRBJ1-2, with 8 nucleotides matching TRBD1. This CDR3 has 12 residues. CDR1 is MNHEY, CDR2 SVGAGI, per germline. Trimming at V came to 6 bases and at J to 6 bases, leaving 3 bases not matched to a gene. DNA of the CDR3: TGTGCCAGCAGCAGGACAGGGAATGGCTACACCTTC. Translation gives CASSRTGNGYTF.

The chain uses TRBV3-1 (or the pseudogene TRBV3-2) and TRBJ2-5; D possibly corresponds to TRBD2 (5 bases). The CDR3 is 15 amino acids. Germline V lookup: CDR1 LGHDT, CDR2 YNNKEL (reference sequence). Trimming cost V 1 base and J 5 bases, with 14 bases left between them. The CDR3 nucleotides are TGTGCCAGCAGCCAAGGTCGATTTCAGCGGGAGACCCAGTACTTC. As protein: CASSQGRFQRETQYF.